This T cell receptor (beta chain) was sequenced during a study of blood T cell repertoires in COVID-19. Study at large: From the United States, Italy and Spain came samples of acute and convalescent COVID-19. PBMCs, B-cell-depleted T cells, or T cells provided the cDNA or gDNA that made up the material.

Per the original data handling: Cell counts per sample came from amplifying reference gene primers. Measured with immunoSEQ multiplex PCR; TCRdb has only the in-frame clones, and not every one. D and trimming come from the DNA, and the V and J calls and clone size come from that table. The repertoire has approximately 100,000 clones, 80% to 90% of them found once; the top ten carry around 3.9%. During active infection, Seattle patients enrolled and were then monitored through disease. CDR3 length equals 14 residues. CDR1 is SGHNT and CDR2 is YYREEE in the germline V gene (reference sequence). Between the trimmed V and J ends, which lost 2 bases and 4 bases, there was a span of 12 bases.

The material sequenced was peripheral blood. This rearrangement joins TRBV5-4 to TRBJ1-2, with a tentative D call TRBD1 (5 bases). The receptor comes from a human donor with COVID-19, enrolled during active disease. The donor label of this sample is uncertain. The CDR3 reads CASSLWSGSYGYTF. CDR3 in DNA: TGTGCCAGCAGCTTATGGTCAGGGTCCTATGGCTACACCTTC. The entire variable domain, with the rest obtained from reference TRBV5-4 and TRBJ1-2, is as follows: ETGVTQSPTHLIKTRGQQVTLRCSSQSGHNTVSWYQQALGQGPQFIFQYYREEENGRGNFPPRFSGLQFPNYSSELNVNALELDDSALYLCASSLWSGSYGYTFGSGTRLTVV.